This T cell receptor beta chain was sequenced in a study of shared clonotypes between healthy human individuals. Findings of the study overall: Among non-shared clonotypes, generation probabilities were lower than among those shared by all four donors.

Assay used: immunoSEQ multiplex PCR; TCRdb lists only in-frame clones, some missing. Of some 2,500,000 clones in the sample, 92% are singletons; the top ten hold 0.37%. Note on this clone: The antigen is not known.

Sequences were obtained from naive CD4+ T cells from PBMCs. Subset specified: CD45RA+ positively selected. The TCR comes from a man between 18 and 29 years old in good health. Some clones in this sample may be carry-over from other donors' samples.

CDR3 in DNA: TGTGCCAGCTCCCCCACCCCACCGAGCTCTGGAAACACCATATATTTT. It translates to CASSPTPPSSGNTIYF. V usage is TRBV18 and J usage is TRBJ1-3; no clear D. Between the trimmed V and J ends, which lost 6 bases and 0 bases, there was a span of 15 bases. The CDR3 length is 16 residues. Looked up from germline, CDR1 is KGHSH and CDR2 is LQKENI.